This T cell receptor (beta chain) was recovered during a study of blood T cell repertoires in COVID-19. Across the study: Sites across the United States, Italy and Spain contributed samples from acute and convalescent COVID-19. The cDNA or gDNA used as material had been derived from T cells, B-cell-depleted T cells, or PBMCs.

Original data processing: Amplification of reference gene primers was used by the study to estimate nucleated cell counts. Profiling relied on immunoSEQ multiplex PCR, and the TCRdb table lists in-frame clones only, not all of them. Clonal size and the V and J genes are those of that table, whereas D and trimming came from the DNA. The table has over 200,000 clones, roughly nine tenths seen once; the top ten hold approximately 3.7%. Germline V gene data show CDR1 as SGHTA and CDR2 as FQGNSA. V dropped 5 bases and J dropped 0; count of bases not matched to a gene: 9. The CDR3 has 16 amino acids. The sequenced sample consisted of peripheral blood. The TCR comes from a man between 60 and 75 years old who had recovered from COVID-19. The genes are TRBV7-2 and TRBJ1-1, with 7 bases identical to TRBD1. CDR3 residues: CASSPQGRGVNTEAFF. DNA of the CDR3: TGTGCCAGCAGCCCACAAGGCAGGGGGGTGAACACTGAAGCTTTCTTT.